This is a list of T cell receptor beta chains from one sample in a study of shared clonotypes between healthy human individuals. Repertoires were generated with immunoSEQ multiplex PCR, while TCRdb's copy carries only in-frame clones and drops some. The table records 1,400,000 or so clones, 98% of them present only once. Material for sequencing was naive CD4+ T cells sorted from blood. The receptors shown here come from a man between 25 and 39 years old in good health. CDR3s include the opening cysteine and the closing phenylalanine or tryptophan. The D gene is left open where the match is weak.

V,J,D,CDR3
TRBV28,TRBJ2-2,NA,CASSYRFLDTGELFF
TRBV6-6,TRBJ1-2,TRBD1,CASTGGESYGYTF
TRBV11-2,TRBJ2-1,TRBD2,CASSFRRSSGKVSYNEQFF
TRBV7-9,TRBJ2-1,TRBD1,CASSSSGTGDNEQFF
TRBV29-1,TRBJ2-1,NA,CSVEVRLSRFF
TRBV18,TRBJ1-1,NA,CASSLMAPWGSLTEAFF
TRBV27,TRBJ1-1,NA,CASRLRGSTEAFF
TRBV27,TRBJ2-3,TRBD2,CASSPGLAGGPATQYF
TRBV6-4,TRBJ2-7,NA,CASRPPWAITYEQYF
TRBV15,TRBJ2-3,TRBD1,CATSTGQGTDTQYF
TRBV6-6,TRBJ2-7,NA,CASHRAGPPSEQYF
TRBV19,TRBJ2-2,NA,CASRLAKNTGELFF
TRBV10-2,TRBJ2-6,NA,CASSELGKATGANVLTF
TRBV18,TRBJ1-2,NA,CASSPLGGMTSEYGYTF
TRBV19,TRBJ2-3,TRBD2,CASSIDQTSSDTQYF
TRBV2,TRBJ2-1,NA,CASSSPLFGANEQFF
TRBV6-1,TRBJ1-2,TRBD1,CASSERGTGGAGAIHTF
TRBV30,TRBJ1-3,NA,CALGGNTIYF
TRBV5-1,TRBJ2-2,TRBD1,CASSRDRLNTGELFF
TRBV11-3,TRBJ2-1,NA,CASSLDQDNEQFF
TRBV5-4,TRBJ2-6,NA,CASSLIQAGEHVLTF
TRBV7-2,TRBJ2-7,NA,CASSLFSYGIYEQYF
TRBV5-1,TRBJ2-4,TRBD1,CASSVGKQGNIQYF
TRBV4-1,TRBJ2-3,NA,CASSPAEPGTQYF
TRBV27,TRBJ2-7,NA,CASSPDYQAYEQYF
TRBV7-9,TRBJ2-7,NA,CASSTRVSYEQYF
TRBV4-1,TRBJ1-1,NA,CAFRGVGKTEAFF
TRBV6-5,TRBJ2-2,NA,CASSYFTYTGELFF
TRBV9,TRBJ1-3,NA,CASRGGGNTIYF
TRBV10-3,TRBJ2-7,NA,CAISETDLYEQYF
TRBV7-6,TRBJ2-3,TRBD2,CASSLLAGPTDTQYF
TRBV28,TRBJ1-3,NA,CATLQGNTIYF
TRBV7-9,TRBJ1-3,NA,CASSPTGTAGNTIYF
TRBV6-9,TRBJ2-7,NA,CASSYSLRSQTGERSSYEQYF
TRBV7-3,TRBJ2-2,NA,CASSFSGTNTGELFF
TRBV27,TRBJ2-4,TRBD1,CASSLSPGTGYGSIQYF
TRBV15,TRBJ2-1,TRBD1,CATSRETGRRANEQFF